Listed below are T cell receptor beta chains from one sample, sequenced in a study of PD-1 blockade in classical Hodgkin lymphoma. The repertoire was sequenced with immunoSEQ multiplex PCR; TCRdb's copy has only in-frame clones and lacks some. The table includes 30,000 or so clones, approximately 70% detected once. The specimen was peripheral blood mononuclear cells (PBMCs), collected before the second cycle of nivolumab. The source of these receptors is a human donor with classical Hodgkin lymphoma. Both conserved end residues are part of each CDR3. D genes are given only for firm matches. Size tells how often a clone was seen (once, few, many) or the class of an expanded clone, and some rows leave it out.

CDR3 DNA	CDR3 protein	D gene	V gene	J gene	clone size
TGTGCCAGCTCACGACGGACAGGGAAAGGGCAAGAGACCCAGTACTTC	CASSRRTGKGQETQYF	TRBD1	TRBV18	TRBJ2-5	.
TGTGCCAGCAGCTTATCGTCTAGCGCTTCCTACGAGCAGTACTTC	CASSLSSSASYEQYF	.	TRBV7-2	TRBJ2-7	few
TGTGCCAGCTCACCACAGGACGTATCTGGAAACACCATATATTTT	CASSPQDVSGNTIYF	.	TRBV18	TRBJ1-3	.
TGTGCCAGCAGCCCAGGACAGGGGGGCTACGAGCAGTACTTC	CASSPGQGGYEQYF	TRBD1	TRBV27	TRBJ2-7	once
TGTGCCAGCAGCTCGCAGACAGGCTACTATGGCTACACCTTC	CASSSQTGYYGYTF	.	TRBV5-6	TRBJ1-2	.
TGTGCCAGTAGTACGTCGGACAGTCCTCTCTACGAGCAGTACTTC	CASSTSDSPLYEQYF	.	TRBV19	TRBJ2-7	.
TGTGCCAGCAGCTTCATGGGTTCCAGCAATCAGCCCCAGCATTTT	CASSFMGSSNQPQHF	.	TRBV7-9	TRBJ1-5	.
TGTGCCAGCAGCTCCCGAGGACCCGCAACTAATGAAAAACTGTTTTTT	CASSSRGPATNEKLFF	.	TRBV4-2	TRBJ1-4	.
TGTGCCAGCAGTTCCCCGGGAGGGGAGAACTATGGCTACACCTTC	CASSSPGGENYGYTF	.	TRBV6-5	TRBJ1-2	once
TGTGCCAGCAGCCAGGGGTGGGGACAAGAGACCCAGTACTTC	CASSQGWGQETQYF	.	TRBV7-2	TRBJ2-5	.
TGTGCCAGCACCTTACAGGGGAACACCGGGGAGCTGTTTTTT	CASTLQGNTGELFF	.	TRBV5-8	TRBJ2-2	.
TGTGCCAGCAGTTTAGGGCCCGCTTATGGGGGAGACCACGAGCAGTACTTC	CASSLGPAYGGDHEQYF	.	TRBV28	TRBJ2-7	.
TGTGCCAGCAGGAGACAGGGGGGATTGGGTGAAGCTTTCTTT	CASRRQGGLGEAFF	TRBD1	TRBV6-5	TRBJ1-1	few
TGTGCCTGGAGTGAGCCGGGACACCTTCCTGAAGCTTTCTTT	CAWSEPGHLPEAFF	.	TRBV30	TRBJ1-1	once
TGTGCCAGCAGCTCACCGGGACAGGGTACCGGAGGCACTGAAGCTTTCTTT	CASSSPGQGTGGTEAFF	TRBD1	TRBV7-9	TRBJ1-1	few
TGTGCTAGTGGTTTGGTACGAAGGACAGGGGGCGGTTACGAGCAGTACTTC	CASGLVRRTGGGYEQYF	TRBD1	TRBV12-5	TRBJ2-7	once
TGTGCCGTCCAGGGAGGTTCCTTCTCTGGGGCCAACGTCCTGACTTTC	CAVQGGSFSGANVLTF	.	TRBV5-4	TRBJ2-6	.
TGTGCCAGCTCACCACCGGGGGTAAGGGGCGAGACCCAGTACTTC	CASSPPGVRGETQYF	.	TRBV18	TRBJ2-5	few
TGTGCCAGCAGCTCGACAGGGGTGCGTTCACCCCTCCACTTT	CASSSTGVRSPLHF	TRBD1	TRBV7-9	TRBJ1-6	.
TGTGCCAGCAGTGGAGCTCCTCCAGAGGCCTACAATGAGCAGTTCTTC	CASSGAPPEAYNEQFF	.	TRBV2	TRBJ2-1	.
TGCGCCAGCAGCTTCGGGACAGGGAGCACTGAAGCTTTCTTT	CASSFGTGSTEAFF	TRBD1	TRBV5-1	TRBJ1-1	.
TGTGCCAGTAGTATAGATGTGCTGAGCGGGAGTGATACGCAGTATTTT	CASSIDVLSGSDTQYF	TRBD2	TRBV19	TRBJ2-3	.
TGTGCCAGCAGCCCCGATCCCAAAAACTATGGCTACACCTTC	CASSPDPKNYGYTF	.	TRBV5-5	TRBJ1-2	.
TGTGCCAGCAGCTTACAAGGGTCCATGAACACTGAAGCTTTCTTT	CASSLQGSMNTEAFF	.	TRBV7-1	TRBJ1-1	.
TGTGCCAGCAGTTTGGGGGAGTCGGCCAAAAACATTCAGTACTTC	CASSLGESAKNIQYF	.	TRBV27	TRBJ2-4	.
TGTGCCAGCTCAGAGACCGGGACTCGCACAGATACGCAGTATTTT	CASSETGTRTDTQYF	.	TRBV18	TRBJ2-3	.
TGTGCCAGTAGAATTAGCGGGAGCCAGAACACCGGGGAGCTGTTTTTT	CASRISGSQNTGELFF	TRBD2	TRBV19	TRBJ2-2	.
TGTGCCAGCAGCCCGACCAGCCCAGATACGCAGTATTTT	CASSPTSPDTQYF	.	TRBV25-1	TRBJ2-3	.
TGCGCCAGCAGCCAAGATGACAGCCTGAACACTGAAGCTTTCTTT	CASSQDDSLNTEAFF	.	TRBV4-3	TRBJ1-1	once
TGTGCCAGCGCCGTTACCCCCGCGACCGGGGAGCTGTTTTTT	CASAVTPATGELFF	.	TRBV9	TRBJ2-2	few
TGTGCCAGCAGTTTTTCAGTTGGGGGGGGGTCGTGGACCCAGTACTTC	CASSFSVGGGSWTQYF	TRBD2	TRBV28	TRBJ2-5	.
TGCAGCGGGCTGATCATGAACACTGAAGCTTTCTTT	CSGLIMNTEAFF	.	TRBV29-1	TRBJ1-1	.
TGTGCCACCAGCAGCTACGGACAGGGTCTCTCTGGGGCCAACGTCCTGACTTTC	CATSSYGQGLSGANVLTF	TRBD1	TRBV15	TRBJ2-6	.
TGTGCCAGCAGTCCTCAGACGGTGAACACTGAAGCTTTCTTT	CASSPQTVNTEAFF	.	TRBV6-5	TRBJ1-1	.
TGCGCCAGCAGCTTGAGCGGGGCCTACGAGCAGTACTTC	CASSLSGAYEQYF	TRBD2	TRBV5-1	TRBJ2-7	medium-sized
TGTGCCAGCAGCTTTTCTCGACAGGCGTCGAACGAGCAGTACTTC	CASSFSRQASNEQYF	.	TRBV11-2	TRBJ2-7	.
TGTGCCAGCAGCCAAGAGAATCAGTACGAGCAGTACTTC	CASSQENQYEQYF	.	TRBV4-2	TRBJ2-7	.
TGCGCCAGCAGCCAAATGACAGTCCCCAACCGATATGGCTACACCTTC	CASSQMTVPNRYGYTF	.	TRBV4-3	TRBJ1-2	.
TGCGCCAGCAGCCAAGAGGCAGGGACAGGGGAACCTGAAGCTTTCTTT	CASSQEAGTGEPEAFF	TRBD1	TRBV4-3	TRBJ1-1	few
TGTGCCAGCACCTTGGACGGGAGGGGCAATCAGCCCCAGCATTTT	CASTLDGRGNQPQHF	.	TRBV6-6	TRBJ1-5	.
TGTGCCAGCAGCTGGTCAACGGGACACAGGAACTACGAGCAGTACTTC	CASSWSTGHRNYEQYF	.	TRBV5-6	TRBJ2-7	.
TGTGCCAGCAGCCACACTCTGGCCTTCCACGAGCAGTACTTC	CASSHTLAFHEQYF	.	TRBV7-2	TRBJ2-7	.
TGTGCCAGCAGCAAAGCTCGGCAGGGACCCCACGAGCAGTACTTC	CASSKARQGPHEQYF	.	TRBV21-1	TRBJ2-7	.
TGTGCCAGCAGAAGAGGTGAGGGGCGGACAGATGGCTACACCTTC	CASRRGEGRTDGYTF	.	TRBV6-6	TRBJ1-2	.
TGCGCCAGCAGCTCAGGACAGGGGTATGAAAAACTGTTTTTT	CASSSGQGYEKLFF	TRBD1	TRBV5-1	TRBJ1-4	.
TGTGCCAGCAGAGCTGGGACAGGGATAGGACAGCCCCAGCATTTT	CASRAGTGIGQPQHF	TRBD1	TRBV6-6	TRBJ1-5	.
TGTGCCAGCAGCCAAGCTTGGACAGCTTATGGCTACACCTTC	CASSQAWTAYGYTF	.	TRBV4-2	TRBJ1-2	.
TGTGCCAGCAGCTTATCCCTAGGGGGACACAGGAGCTCCTACGAGCAGTACTTC	CASSLSLGGHRSSYEQYF	.	TRBV7-2	TRBJ2-7	.
TGTGCCAGCAGCGTCAGGGACAGGGTCGTCATGGAGACCCAGTACTTC	CASSVRDRVVMETQYF	TRBD1	TRBV7-6	TRBJ2-5	.
TGTGCCAGCAGTGCAGGGGCTGGAAACACCATATATTTT	CASSAGAGNTIYF	.	TRBV6-1	TRBJ1-3	.
TGTGCCAGCAGCCAAGAACTAGCTACAGATACGCAGTATTTT	CASSQELATDTQYF	.	TRBV4-2	TRBJ2-3	.
TGTGCCAGCACCACAGATAGGGACGGATCCTACGAGCAGTACTTC	CASTTDRDGSYEQYF	.	TRBV6-1	TRBJ2-7	.
TGTGCCAGCAGCCGCGCCGGGACAGGGGGTGGCTATGGCTACACCTTC	CASSRAGTGGGYGYTF	TRBD1	TRBV14	TRBJ1-2	few